Described below is a single T cell receptor (beta chain) sequence and its context. TCRdb reprocessed the RT-PCR reads with MiXCR, giving one entry per CDR3 protein. The table lists about 700,000 distinct CDR3 sequences, over 12% of them singletons, with roughly 4% in the top ten. The CDR3 is 16 residues long. With 5 bases removed from V and 2 bases from J, the gap between germline ends came to 16 bases. Germline V gene lookup returns CDR1 MNHEY and CDR2 SVGEGT. The chain is built from TRBV6-2 or TRBV6-3 and TRBJ2-1; the D gene is possibly TRBD2 (6 bases). The clonotype originates from a female donor in good health, serving as a healthy control. The sample comprised memory CD4+ T cells from blood. CDR3: CASSRLLRGTYNEQFF. CDR3 nucleotides: TGTGCCAGCAGTCGTCTGTTGCGGGGCACCTACAATGAGCAGTTCTTC.